These 24 T cell receptor beta chains were all obtained from the same sample, sequenced in a study of tissue T cells after allogeneic stem cell transplantation. TCRdb keeps only in-frame clones here, not all; method: immunoSEQ multiplex PCR. The sample holds almost 550 clones, more than 50% seen once. The sample consisted of liver tissue. These receptors were obtained from a female BALB/c mouse in good health. Strain MHC haplotype: H2-d.

As for this clone: Mouse gene names and germline throughout. The read finishes 1 residue shy of the CDR3 end, and the germline J gene is used to complete it. The chain joins TRBV13-1 to TRBJ2-1; D is possibly TRBD1 (6 bases). Germline loops: CDR1 NSHNY, CDR2 SYGAGN. Trimming removed 1 base from V and 0 bases from J, with 8 bases in between. The CDR3 length is 15 residues. CDR3 DNA (partial): TGTGCCAGCAGTGATCAGGGGACTAACTATGCTGAGCAGTTC. Translation gives CASSDQGTNYAEQF. The full CDR3 reads CASSDQGTNYAEQFF.

This clone is a singleton in its sample. The germline and genes are mouse ones. The read finishes 1 residue shy of the CDR3 end, and the germline J gene is used to complete it. The chain employs TRBV13-2 and TRBJ2-5; 8 positions agree with TRBD2. Germline lookup yields CDR1 NNHNN and CDR2 SYGAGS (reference sequence). CDR3 size: 14 residues. Trimming cost V 0 bases and J 4 bases; bases outside gene matches: 1. The sequenced part of the CDR3 DNA is TGTGCCAGCGGTGATGTCTGGGGGGAAGACACCCAGTAC. This sequence encodes CASGDVWGEDTQY. The full-length CDR3 reads as CASGDVWGEDTQYF.

The table lists this clone with a few counts. Gene names refer to mouse genes. The CDR3 is cut off 1 residue early in the read; its end comes from the germline J gene. The chain employs TRBV2 and TRBJ1-5, with D possibly being TRBD1 (6 bases). V lost 5 bases to trimming and J lost 0 bases, with 8 bases between them. Germline values: CDR1 LGHNA, CDR2 YSYQKL. The CDR3 runs to 14 residues. This CDR3 reads CASSWTDNNQAPLF. The part of the CDR3 DNA that was read is TGTGCCAGCAGCTGGACAGATAACAACCAGGCTCCGCTT.

A note on this clone: Gene names and germline refer to mouse. The read finishes 1 residue shy of the CDR3 end, and the germline J gene is used to complete it. The genes are TRBV13-1 and TRBJ1-1, with 7 bases that match TRBD1. Per germline, CDR1 NSHNY and CDR2 SYGAGN. V shed 1 base and J 7 bases; nucleotides not matched to a gene: 4. The CDR3 sequence is 13 residues long. Partial CDR3 DNA: TGTGCCAGCAGTGATCTCGGGACAGAAGAAGTCTTC. It yields the protein CASSDLGTEEVF. The entire CDR3 is CASSDLGTEEVFF.

Of note for this clone: The gene names here belong to mouse. The read is 1 residue too short to cover the CDR3 end, so that end is filled in from the germline J gene. V gene TRBV13-1 combines with J gene TRBJ1-1; D ambiguous. The V and J ends lost 2 bases and 4 bases respectively, with 9 bases between them. The CDR3 has 13 amino acids. The germline V gene encodes CDR1 NSHNY and CDR2 SYGAGN. The CDR3 DNA, read in part, is TGTGCCAGCAGTGAGAGGGAGGGCACAGAAGTCTTC. This translates into CASSEREGTEVF. The CDR3, in full, reads CASSEREGTEVFF.

In regard to this clone: The listed genes are named as in mouse. The read terminates 1 residue ahead of where the CDR3 ends, so the germline J gene completes it. The rearrangement uses TRBV1 and TRBJ1-1; 9 bases are shared with TRBD1. Germline loops: CDR1 NSQYPW, CDR2 LRSPGD (reference sequence). CDR3 length equals 14 residues. Trimming cost V 0 bases and J 8 bases; bases outside gene matches: 4. The sequenced part of the CDR3 DNA is TGCACCTGCAGTGCAGATCCGGGACAGGGCGAAGTCTTC. It encodes CTCSADPGQGEVF. The entire CDR3 protein reads CTCSADPGQGEVFF. Looking up the rest from reference TRBV1 and TRBJ1-1 gives the full variable domain: VTLLEQNPRWRLVPRGQAVNLRCILKNSQYPWMSWYQQDLQKQLQWLFTLRSPGDKEVKSLPGADYLATRVTDTELRLQVANMSQGRTLYCTCSADPGQGEVFFGKGTRLTVV.

To note about this clone: The gene names given are mouse names. Read data end 1 residue before the CDR3 end; the end is taken from the germline J gene. This chain uses TRBV13-1 with TRBJ2-3; a weak D match, TRBD1 (5 bases). The CDR3 extends over 15 amino acids. Germline CDR1 and CDR2: NSHNY and SYGAGN. Trimming took 0 bases from V and 0 from J, leaving 8 bases between them. The part of the CDR3 DNA that was read is TGTGCCAGCAGTGATGAGACAGCTAGTGCAGAAACGCTGTAT. Translation: CASSDETASAETLY. The entire CDR3 protein reads CASSDETASAETLYF.

This clone was counted once. The genes are named according to mouse. The CDR3 goes on 1 residue after the read ends, and that part is filled in from the germline J gene. V and J are TRBV13-2 and TRBJ2-5; TRBD1 agrees at 8 bases. Per germline, CDR1 NNHNN and CDR2 SYGAGS (reference sequence). CDR3 length equals 15 residues. The V gene end was trimmed by 0 bases and the J gene end by 1 base; junction bases not matched to a gene: 1. CDR3 sequence reads: CASGDGTGYQDTQYF. The sequenced CDR3 bases are TGTGCCAGCGGTGATGGGACAGGGTACCAAGACACCCAGTAC.

Turning to this clone: Mouse gene names apply. The read falls 1 residue short of the CDR3 end, and the missing part is taken from the germline J gene. The V and J genes are TRBV31 and TRBJ1-1, with 7 bases aligning to TRBD1. CDR1 is GKSSPN and CDR2 is SITVG in the germline V gene. The J segment lost 1 base and the V segment lost 1 base, leaving 6 bases of the junction unmatched. The CDR3 covers 15 residues. The CDR3 sequence is CAWSPRQGRNTEVFF. CDR3 bases read: TGTGCCTGGAGTCCCCGACAGGGAAGAAACACAGAAGTCTTC.

A remark on this clone: Gene names denote mouse genes. The CDR3 end falls 1 residue outside the read, so it is completed with the germline J gene. V and J are TRBV13-1 and TRBJ2-3, with unresolved D. V was trimmed by 4 bases and J by 0 bases, leaving 9 bases between them. This CDR3 spans 14 amino acids. Germline V gene sequence: CDR1 NSHNY, CDR2 SYGAGN. CDR3 bases read: TGTGCCAGCAGTCCGGGCTCTAGTGCAGAAACGCTGTAT. Amino acid sequence: CASSPGSSAETLY. The full CDR3 is CASSPGSSAETLYF.

As concerns this clone: Mouse gene names and germline throughout. The CDR3 DNA, read in part, is TGTGCCAGCAGATGGGACAGGGAAAACACAGAAGTCTTC. Translating gives CASRWDRENTEVF. The whole CDR3 protein reads CASRWDRENTEVFF. The chain couples TRBV4 to TRBJ1-1; 9 positions match TRBD1. The CDR3 is cut off 1 residue early in the read; its end comes from the germline J gene. This CDR3 has 14 residues. The germline gives CDR1 LGHDT, CDR2 YNNKQL (reference sequence). The V and J ends lost 6 bases and 1 base, in that order; junction bases with no gene match: 3.

A word on this clone: Gene labels here are mouse ones. From the germline J gene comes the end of the CDR3, since the read stops 1 residue before it. The chain combines TRBV13-2 with TRBJ1-3; D not certain. This CDR3 contains 15 residues. V gave up 2 bases and J gave up 0 bases, with 9 bases separating them. Germline CDR1 reads NNHNN; CDR2 reads SYGAGS (reference sequence). CDR3 DNA (partial): TGTGCCAGCGGTGAAAGGGCAAATTCTGGAAATACGCTCTAT. This encodes CASGERANSGNTLY. The whole CDR3 is CASGERANSGNTLYF.

In the case of this clone: Genes and germline come from the mouse. Coverage ceases 1 residue before the CDR3 finishes, and the germline J gene fills in the end. The chain has TRBV5 and TRBJ2-7; 7 nucleotides line up with TRBD1. Losses at the gene ends were 1 base for V and 6 bases for J; bases not matched to a gene: 0. Germline CDR1 LGHNA, CDR2 YNLKQL (reference sequence). The CDR3 is 12 residues long. CDR3 DNA (partial): TGTGCCAGCAGCCAAGGGACAGGTGAACAGTAC. Protein product: CASSQGTGEQY. The complete CDR3 sequence is CASSQGTGEQYF.

Comment on this clone: These gene names are mouse names. The read gets to within 1 residue of the CDR3 end, and the germline J gene fills in the rest. This sequence joins TRBV5 and TRBJ2-7, with 9 bases that match TRBD2. With 2 bases clipped from V and 4 bases from J, the junction kept 3 bases outside the gene matches. CDR3 size: 14 residues. Germline CDR1 and CDR2: LGHNA and YNLKQL (reference sequence). CDR3 region: CASSQTTGGYEQYF. The covered CDR3 bases are TGTGCCAGCAGCCAAACGACTGGGGGTTATGAACAGTAC.

With respect to this clone: An end of the junction differs from the germline gene, which may be a read error. The gene names here belong to mouse. The CDR3 is cut off 1 residue early in the read; its end comes from the germline J gene. This rearrangement joins TRBV1 to TRBJ1-1, with D unresolved. Germline V gives CDR1 NSQYPW, CDR2 LRSPGD (reference sequence). The CDR3 consists of 12 residues. CDR3 sequence reads: CGHMQPNTEVFF. CDR3 DNA (partial): TGTGGTCATATGCAACCAAACACAGAAGTCTTC.

About this clone: These gene names are mouse names. The read ends 1 residue before the CDR3 terminus; that terminus is restored from the germline J gene. V and J are TRBV31 and TRBJ2-3; D unresolved. Germline assignment: CDR1 GKSSPN and CDR2 SITVG. CDR3 length: 10 residues. The V gene lost 2 bases and the J gene lost 3 bases, with 0 bases spanning the gap. The sequenced part of the CDR3 DNA is TGTGCCTGGAGTGCAGAAACGCTGTAT. It encodes CAWSAETLY. The CDR3 as a whole reads CAWSAETLYF. The variable domain in full, with the rest retrieved from reference TRBV31 and TRBJ2-3, is AQTIHQWPVAEIKAVGSPLSLGCTIKGKSSPNLYWYWQATGGTLQQLFYSITVGQVESVVQLNLSASRPKDDQFILSTEKLLLSHSGFYLCAWSAETLYFGSGTRLTVL.

In the case of this clone: Gene names follow the mouse nomenclature. The observed sequence ends 1 residue before the CDR3 terminus, with the missing tail filled in from the germline J gene. The chain employs TRBV16 and TRBJ1-1; 7 bases line up with TRBD1. The CDR3 loop spans 14 amino acids. With V trimmed by 5 bases and J by 3 bases, 6 bases remained unmatched. CDR1 is SGHSA and CDR2 is FRNQAP in the germline V gene. The CDR3 bases that were read are TGTGCAAGCAGCCTCGACAGGGCGGACACAGAAGTCTTC. Protein: CASSLDRADTEVF. In full, the CDR3 reads CASSLDRADTEVFF.

On this clone: Gene names follow the mouse nomenclature. CDR3 DNA (partial): TGTGCAAGCAGCTTAGGGGACTATGCTGAGCAGTTC. Protein product: CASSLGDYAEQF. The whole CDR3 region reads CASSLGDYAEQFF. The rearrangement links TRBV16 to TRBJ2-1; D call uncertain. The CDR3 goes on 1 residue after the read ends, and that part is filled in from the germline J gene. Looked up from germline, CDR1 is SGHSA and CDR2 is FRNQAP. CDR3 length: 13 residues. The ends were cut back, 1 base at V and 2 bases at J, with 3 bases in the middle.

As to this clone: The genes and germline here are from mouse. Read coverage stops 1 residue before the CDR3 terminus; the germline J gene supplies the remainder. The chain uses TRBV29 and TRBJ1-1, with D maybe TRBD1 (6 bases). Germline V gene lookup returns CDR1 MSHET and CDR2 SYDVDS. V was trimmed by 0 bases and J by 0 bases, leaving 11 bases between them. The CDR3 consists of 16 residues. The sequenced part of the CDR3 DNA is TGTGCTAGCAGTTTATCAAGAGGGGGTGCAAACACAGAAGTCTTC. Residues: CASSLSRGGANTEVF. The full CDR3 protein reads CASSLSRGGANTEVFF.

This clone showed up just once. The gene names given are mouse names. The read finishes 1 residue shy of the CDR3 end, and the germline J gene is used to complete it. The chain carries TRBV19 and TRBJ2-2; unclear D gene. Germline V lookup: CDR1 FNHDT, CDR2 SITEND (reference sequence). Trimming shortened V by 3 bases and J by 8 bases, and 8 bases separated the two germline ends. The CDR3 contains 12 residues. The covered CDR3 bases are TGTGCCAGCAGTAGTGGACCGGGGCAGCTCTAC. Protein: CASSSGPGQLY. The CDR3 in full is CASSSGPGQLYF. Full variable domain (rest looked up from reference TRBV19 and TRBJ2-2): GGIITQTPKFLIGQEGQKLTLKCQQNFNHDTMYWYRQDSGKGLRLIYYSITENDLQKGDLSEGYDASREKKSSFSLTVTSAQKNEMAVFLCASSSGPGQLYFGEGSKLTVL.

About this clone: Germline and genes here are mouse. The read halts 1 residue ahead of the CDR3 end, with the missing end drawn from the germline J gene. The chain links TRBV13-3 to TRBJ1-1; D gene unclear. Germline loops: CDR1 NNHDY, CDR2 SYVADS. This CDR3 is built from 10 residues. The V end was cut by 6 bases, the J end by 5 bases, with 5 bases between. CDR3 DNA, as far as it was read: TGTGCCAGCAAATGGACAGAAGTCTTC. Residues: CASKWTEVF. The full CDR3 is CASKWTEVFF.

Turning to this clone: The gene symbols are mouse symbols. The CDR3 end falls 1 residue outside the read, so it is completed with the germline J gene. The J gene is TRBJ2-3, the V gene TRBV24; tentatively, D is TRBD1 or TRBD2 (5 bases each). This CDR3 has 17 amino acids. Trimming shortened V by 2 bases and J by 0 bases, and 15 bases separated the two germline ends. Germline CDR1 reads KGHTA; CDR2 reads FRNEEI. Partial CDR3 DNA: TGTGCCAGCAGTCTGGGGGCGCTAGCCTCTAGTGCAGAAACGCTGTAT. Amino acids: CASSLGALASSAETLY. The full-length CDR3 reads as CASSLGALASSAETLYF.

Remarks on this clone: The listed genes are named as in mouse. The DNA ends 1 residue before the CDR3 does, and the rest of the CDR3 is filled in from the germline J gene. V gene TRBV24 combines with J gene TRBJ1-4; D not resolved. Trimming took 0 bases from V and 0 from J, leaving 5 bases between them. The germline gives CDR1 KGHTA, CDR2 FRNEEI. This CDR3 is 15 amino acids long. The CDR3 DNA, read in part, is TGTGCCAGCAGTCTGTATGAGCTTTCCAACGAAAGATTATTT. Translation gives CASSLYELSNERLF. The full CDR3 reads CASSLYELSNERLFF.

As concerns this clone: The gene names given are mouse names. Coverage ceases 1 residue before the CDR3 finishes, and the germline J gene fills in the end. The rearrangement uses TRBV1 and TRBJ2-3, with 7 bases identical to TRBD1. Germline V gives CDR1 NSQYPW, CDR2 LRSPGD (reference sequence). This CDR3 has 15 residues. The trim removed 3 bases at V and 0 bases at J, leaving 3 bases unmatched. Incomplete CDR3 DNA: TGCACCTGCAGTGCCTACAGGGGTAGTGCAGAAACGCTGTAT. Translating gives CTCSAYRGSAETLY. The entire CDR3 protein is CTCSAYRGSAETLYF. Variable domain in full (rest from reference TRBV1 and TRBJ2-3): VTLLEQNPRWRLVPRGQAVNLRCILKNSQYPWMSWYQQDLQKQLQWLFTLRSPGDKEVKSLPGADYLATRVTDTELRLQVANMSQGRTLYCTCSAYRGSAETLYFGSGTRLTVL.